These 17 T cell receptor beta chains share one sample of origin, sequenced in a study of OX40 agonist ivuxolimab in advanced cancers. Clones were sequenced by immunoSEQ multiplex PCR, and TCRdb holds only the in-frame ones, with some missing. The table includes about 48,000 clones, about 85% detected once. The input for sequencing was CD4+ or CD8+ T cells sorted from blood, taken in a trial of the OX40 agonist ivuxolimab. The receptors shown here come from an adult with an advanced solid tumor such as melanoma, head and neck, liver or kidney cancer.

In the case of this clone: This CDR3 is also generated by other DNA sequences in the sample. The genes are TRBV7-9 and TRBJ2-5; D is uncertain. Germline CDR1 and CDR2: SEHNR and FQNEAQ (reference sequence). The V end was cut by 1 base, the J end by 1 base, with 10 bases between. The CDR3 is 15 residues long. The CDR3 loop is CASSLGSGPQETQYF. The DNA for the CDR3 is TGTGCCAGCAGCTTAGGTTCCGGTCCCCAAGAGACCCAGTACTTC.

This rearrangement joins TRBV2 to TRBJ2-7; tentative D call: TRBD2 (7 bases). The CDR3 covers 14 residues. V lost 3 bases and J 2 bases, leaving 11 bases between the germline ends. Germline V gives CDR1 SNHLY, CDR2 FYNNEI. CDR3 nucleotide sequence: TGTGCCAGCAGTGATTACGGGGGGCCCTACGAGCAGTACTTC. Its protein is CASSDYGGPYEQYF.

This chain connects TRBV7-2 to TRBJ2-1, with 11 positions matching TRBD2. The CDR3 is made up of 13 amino acids. Germline V gene data show CDR1 as SGHTA and CDR2 as FQGNSA. J was trimmed by 9 bases and V by 6 bases; bases with no gene match: 4. The CDR3 coding sequence is TGTGCCAGCAGTCCACTAGCGGGAGCTGAGCAGTTCTTC. Translated, it gives CASSPLAGAEQFF.

This clone showed up just once. The rearrangement links TRBV27 to TRBJ1-1, with D possibly being TRBD1 (6 bases). The germline gives CDR1 MNHEY, CDR2 SMNVEV (reference sequence). The CDR3 sequence is 14 residues long. Trimming took off 5 bases at V and 4 bases at J, with 14 bases between the two ends. The CDR3 region has the DNA TGTGCCAGCAGTCCCCGGTTAGGGGGCACTGAAGCTTTCTTT. Translation: CASSPRLGGTEAFF.

The gene calls are TRBV5-1 and TRBJ1-2; D uncertain. With 0 bases removed from V and 4 bases from J, the gap between germline ends came to 13 bases. CDR1 is SGHRS and CDR2 is YFSETQ in the germline V gene. CDR3 length: 15 amino acids. The CDR3 DNA reads as TGCGCCAGCAGCTTGGGTCTTGACGATTTCTATGGCTACACCTTC. It yields the protein CASSLGLDDFYGYTF.

The CDR3: CASSQDSEGQWKELFF. CDR3 coding DNA: TGTGCCAGCAGCCAAGATTCTGAGGGGCAATGGAAGGAGCTGTTTTTT. The chain links TRBV14 to TRBJ2-2; D possibly uses TRBD1 or TRBD2 (5 bases each). V gave up 0 bases and J gave up 10 bases, with 18 bases separating them. CDR3 size: 16 residues. Germline V gene data show CDR1 as SGHDN and CDR2 as FVKESK.

This clone is a singleton in its sample. The chain recombines TRBV6-5 with TRBJ1-1, with D unresolved. The CDR3 sequence is 14 residues long. Germline-derived CDR1 and CDR2 are MNHEY and SVGAGI. Trimming removed 7 bases at V and 1 base at J, with 13 bases between. CDR3 protein: CASKWSRENTEAFF. The CDR3 coding sequence is TGTGCCAGCAAGTGGTCCCGAGAGAACACTGAAGCTTTCTTT.

The V gene is TRBV2, the J gene TRBJ1-4; D gene ambiguous. Per the germline V gene, CDR1 is SNHLY and CDR2 is FYNNEI. CDR3 length: 14 residues. The V end was cut by 5 bases, the J end by 8 bases, with 15 bases between. The CDR3 is CASSPGTMGEKLFF. CDR3 nucleotide sequence: TGTGCCAGCAGTCCGGGTACAATGGGGGAAAAACTGTTTTTT.

This sequence joins TRBV27 and TRBJ2-7, with 9 bases fitting TRBD1. Germline trimming cut 6 bases from V and 0 bases from J; bases unmatched to any gene: 12. This CDR3 is built from 17 residues. The V gene's germline CDR1 is MNHEY and CDR2 SMNVEV (reference sequence). CDR3 coding DNA: TGTGCCAGCAGGCAGGACAGGGGCAATCTCCACTCCTACGAGCAGTACTTC. Its protein product is CASRQDRGNLHSYEQYF.

The genes are TRBV5-4 and TRBJ2-1, with TRBD1 identical over 9 bases. CDR3 size: 15 residues. The germline V gene has CDR1 SGHNT and CDR2 YYREEE (reference sequence). V shed 6 bases, J shed 5 bases, and the junction held 9 bases outside the gene matches. CDR3 in amino acids: CASTPDRGVDNEQFF. In nucleotides, the CDR3 is TGTGCCAGCACCCCGGACAGGGGAGTTGACAATGAGCAGTTCTTC. The whole variable domain, remainder taken from reference TRBV5-4 and TRBJ2-1, is ETGVTQSPTHLIKTRGQQVTLRCSSQSGHNTVSWYQQALGQGPQFIFQYYREEENGRGNFPPRFSGLQFPNYSSELNVNALELDDSALYLCASTPDRGVDNEQFFGPGTRLTVL.

The chain combines TRBV19 with TRBJ2-1; the D gene could be TRBD1 or TRBD2 (6 bases each). Trimming shortened V by 3 bases and J by 2 bases, and 8 bases separated the two germline ends. Germline CDR1 LNHDA, CDR2 SQIVND (reference sequence). This CDR3 has 14 residues. CDR3 sequence (DNA): TGTGCCAGTAGTATCCGGGGGCCCTACAATGAGCAGTTCTTC. This encodes CASSIRGPYNEQFF. The entire variable domain, with the rest obtained from reference TRBV19 and TRBJ2-1, is as follows: DGGITQSPKYLFRKEGQNVTLSCEQNLNHDAMYWYRQDPGQGLRLIYYSQIVNDFQKGDIAEGYSVSREKKESFPLTVTSAQKNPTAFYLCASSIRGPYNEQFFGPGTRLTVL.

This clone was observed a handful of times. V is TRBV30 and J is TRBJ1-2; unclear D gene. V was trimmed by 0 bases and J by 8 bases, leaving 10 bases between them. The CDR3 is 12 amino acids. In germline, CDR1 is GTSNPN, CDR2 SVGIG (reference sequence). The chain's CDR3 is CAWSVQYGGYTF. As DNA, the CDR3 is TGTGCCTGGAGTGTACAGTACGGGGGCTACACCTTC.

The genes are TRBV6-4 and TRBJ2-1; D ambiguous. The germline V gene has CDR1 MRHNA and CDR2 SNTAGT. The CDR3 is 16 residues long. Trimming shortened V by 9 bases and J by 4 bases, and 22 bases separated the two germline ends. The CDR3 DNA follows: TGTGCCAGTAAATGTCCCGCCGGCCGGTCTTACAATGAGCAGTTCTTC. Its protein product is CASKCPAGRSYNEQFF.

The chain recombines TRBV10-3 with TRBJ1-1; no reliable D call. The CDR3 runs to 12 residues. Trimming removed 2 bases at V and 7 bases at J, with 8 bases between. CDR1 ENHRY and CDR2 SYGVKD come from the germline V gene. CDR3 in DNA: TGTGCCATCAGTGAGATGGTCGGTGAAGCTTTCTTT. Residues: CAISEMVGEAFF.

The rearrangement uses TRBV6-5 and TRBJ1-2, with TRBD1 as a possible D gene (5 bases). V shed 6 bases and J shed 1 base, with 15 bases lying between them. This CDR3 is built from 15 residues. CDR1 and CDR2 (germline): MNHEY, SVGAGI. The CDR3 protein is CASRTSRDGNYGYTF. The CDR3 DNA reads as TGTGCCAGCAGAACTTCGCGGGACGGTAACTATGGCTACACCTTC.

This clone is labeled as medium-sized. The rearrangement links TRBV28 to TRBJ1-1; TRBD1 aligns across 9 bases. Germline V gene sequence: CDR1 MDHEN, CDR2 SYDVKM. The V gene end was trimmed by 2 bases and the J gene end by 6 bases; junction bases not matched to a gene: 7. The CDR3 totals 15 residues. CDR3 in amino acids: CASSLPGQGTAEAFF. For the CDR3, the DNA is TGTGCCAGCAGTTTACCCGGACAGGGGACCGCTGAAGCTTTCTTT.

This clone was observed a few times. This sequence joins TRBV10-3 and TRBJ2-5; D is possibly TRBD1 (5 bases). V was trimmed by 6 bases and J by 0 bases, leaving 11 bases between them. CDR1 and CDR2 from the germline V gene are ENHRY and SYGVKD. The CDR3 totals 14 residues. CDR3 DNA: TGTGCCATCAGGGGGCTTCCGGACCAAGAGACCCAGTACTTC. Its translation is CAIRGLPDQETQYF.